The 11 T cell receptor beta chains reported below all come from one sample, sequenced in a study of blood T cell repertoires in COVID-19. Using immunoSEQ multiplex PCR, the repertoire was profiled, and TCRdb retains in-frame clones only, with some absent. The table includes about 260,000 clones, about 81% detected once. Sequencing was carried out using PBMCs or T cells enriched from blood (not recorded which). These receptors were taken from a young man with acute COVID-19.

V usage is TRBV19 and J usage is TRBJ1-2, with 8 bases matching TRBD1. Germline V gene data show CDR1 as LNHDA and CDR2 as SQIVND (reference sequence). Trimming took 3 bases from V and 3 from J; bases not matched to a gene: 6. The CDR3 spans 15 residues. CDR3 nucleotide sequence: TGTGCCAGTAGTATGGCCACAGGGGGGGACTATGGCTACACCTTC. Its translation is CASSMATGGDYGYTF.

This rearrangement joins TRBV3-1 (or the pseudogene TRBV3-2) to TRBJ2-4; weak D call: TRBD2 (7 bases). The CDR3 totals 18 residues. The V gene's germline CDR1 is LGHDT and CDR2 YNNKEL (reference sequence). The V end was cut by 1 base, the J end by 7 bases, with 23 bases between. CDR3 region: CASSQGTLGGPEGNIQYF. The CDR3, as DNA: TGTGCCAGCAGCCAAGGAACCCTCGGGGGGCCCGAGGGGAACATTCAGTACTTC.

The chain carries TRBV9 and TRBJ2-1; D may be TRBD2 (6 bases). CDR3 length: 16 residues. Germline CDR1 and CDR2: SGDLS and YYNGEE. Trimming pared 4 bases from V and 1 base from J, leaving 15 bases between. The CDR3 region is CASSPRDFDSYNEQFF. In nucleotides, the CDR3 is TGTGCCAGCAGCCCCCGGGACTTCGATTCCTACAATGAGCAGTTCTTC. The variable domain in full, with the rest retrieved from reference TRBV9 and TRBJ2-1, is DSGVTQTPKHLITATGQRVTLRCSPRSGDLSVYWYQQSLDQGLQFLIQYYNGEERAKGNILERFSAQQFPDLHSELNLSSLELGDSALYFCASSPRDFDSYNEQFFGPGTRLTVL.

J is TRBJ1-6 and V is TRBV28, with no clear D. The CDR3 contains 15 residues. Trimming shortened V by 7 bases and J by 8 bases, and 18 bases separated the two germline ends. CDR1 MDHEN and CDR2 SYDVKM come from the germline V gene. The CDR3 DNA reads as TGTGCCAGCATTCACTCGTCAGGAATTCATTCACCCCTCCACTTT. It yields the protein CASIHSSGIHSPLHF.

The rearrangement joins TRBV5-1 to TRBJ2-6; D perhaps matches TRBD2 (7 bases). Germline CDR1 and CDR2: SGHRS and YFSETQ. The CDR3 is 18 amino acids. Trimming took off 0 bases at V and 0 bases at J, with 13 bases between the two ends. The CDR3 region has the DNA TGCGCCAGCAGCTTGGGCGGGGGCCTCAGCTCTGGGGCCAACGTCCTGACTTTC. It is translated as CASSLGGGLSSGANVLTF.

The chain combines TRBV11-3 with TRBJ2-7, with D tentatively TRBD2 (5 bases). Trimming removed 5 bases at V and 2 bases at J, with 13 bases between. This CDR3 has 14 amino acids. Per the germline V gene, CDR1 is SGHNT and CDR2 is YENEEA. This CDR3 is CASSPRTCPYEQYV. The CDR3 DNA reads TGTGCCAGCAGCCCCCGGACTTGTCCCTACGAGCAGTACGTC.

This clone came up once. The chain couples TRBV29-1 to TRBJ1-2; TRBD1 matches 10 bases. CDR1 is SQVTM and CDR2 is ANQGSEA in the germline V gene. V dropped 7 bases and J dropped 7; count of bases not matched to a gene: 6. This CDR3 comprises 12 residues. For the CDR3, the DNA is TGCAGCGCCGGGACAGGGGCGCTTGGCTACACCTTC. It codes for CSAGTGALGYTF.

The chain has TRBV5-1 and TRBJ2-2, with D possibly being TRBD1 (6 bases). The CDR3 length is 15 residues. Looked up from germline, CDR1 is SGHRS and CDR2 is YFSETQ. Deletions cut 10 bases from V and 6 bases from J, with 22 bases between. The CDR3 loop reads CACKVQGTVAGELFF. The CDR3 bases are TGCGCCTGTAAGGTACAGGGTACGGTCGCCGGGGAGCTGTTTTTT.

This clone was seen more than once but under ten times. The CDR3 DNA reads as TGTGCCAGCAGCAAAGGCAGGGTTGGCGGGGAGCTGTTTTTT. Residues: CASSKGRVGGELFF. The chain couples TRBV21-1 to TRBJ2-2; the tabulated D call, TRBD1, remains unverified against the DNA. TRBV21-1 is deemed a pseudogene. The CDR3 is 14 amino acids.

V is TRBV2 and J is TRBJ1-3; D not resolved. V lost 4 bases and J 4 bases, leaving 17 bases between the germline ends. CDR3 length: 16 residues. CDR1 SNHLY and CDR2 FYNNEI come from the germline V gene. Here the CDR3 reads CASSGLQRDKGNTIYF. CDR3 DNA sequence: TGTGCCAGCAGTGGTCTACAGAGGGATAAGGGAAACACCATATATTTT.

This rearrangement joins TRBV2 to TRBJ2-2, with D maybe TRBD2 (5 bases). This CDR3 has 15 amino acids. V shed 6 bases and J shed 8 bases, with 19 bases lying between them. Germline V CDR1 and CDR2: SNHLY, FYNNEI. CDR3 sequence (DNA): TGTGCCAGCAGATCGGGATCCCTAAAGAGAGGGGAGCTGTTTTTT. Residues: CASRSGSLKRGELFF.